This TCR beta chain was profiled in a study of T cell responses to AZD1222 COVID-19 vaccine. This CDR3 has 21 residues. CDR1 and CDR2 (germline): SGHTA, FQGTGA. The V and J ends lost 1 base and 2 bases respectively, with 27 bases between them. Sequencing used immunoSEQ multiplex PCR; TCRdb keeps in-frame clones, though not all of them. Seen here are around 120,000 clones, about nine tenths observed once, and the top ten hold 18%. The input for sequencing was peripheral blood, taken on day 0 of MenACWY control vaccination. The genes are TRBV7-3 and TRBJ2-1; TRBD2 might be the D (6 bases). This clonotype was sampled from an adult in good health. The CDR3 region is CASSLNPSLGFGSGTYNEQFF. For the CDR3, the DNA is TGTGCCAGCAGCTTAAACCCCAGCCTCGGGTTTGGTAGCGGAACCTACAATGAGCAGTTCTTC.